What follows are 27 T cell receptor beta chains derived from one specimen sequenced in a study of cytomegalovirus exposure and HLA in healthy donors. PCR involved 60 Vbeta and 13 Jbeta primers. Libraries were prepared by immunoSEQ multiplex PCR; TCRdb keeps only in-frame clonotypes and omits some of them. The top ten clones hold 3.5% to 4.5% of a sample with about 150,000 clones, roughly 80% of them seen once. The specimen was PBMCs. These receptors came from a woman aged 40 to 50 in good health and CMV-seropositive.

Remarks on this clone: The junction shows a germline mismatch at one end, possibly a read error. V is TRBV5-4 and J is TRBJ2-2; 7 bases are a match to TRBD1. The V gene's germline CDR1 is SGHNT and CDR2 YYREEE (reference sequence). The CDR3 extends over 15 amino acids. The CDR3 region is CASSLGQSNTGELFF. CDR3 coding DNA: TGTGCCAGCAGTTTGGGACAGTCGAACACCGGGGAGCTGTTTTTT.

This sequence joins TRBV30 and TRBJ1-5; D not resolved. V lost 0 bases, J lost 7 bases, and 13 bases lay in between. Germline V gene lookup returns CDR1 GTSNPN and CDR2 SVGIG (reference sequence). This CDR3 has 14 amino acids. Here the CDR3 reads CAWSVIGRGQPQHF. DNA of the CDR3: TGTGCCTGGAGTGTTATTGGGAGAGGACAGCCCCAGCATTTT.

The V and J genes are TRBV4-1 and TRBJ1-1; the match to TRBD1 covers 8 bases. Trimming removed 5 bases from V and 1 base from J; junction bases left unmatched: 15. This CDR3 contains 18 residues. Germline V CDR1 and CDR2: MGHRA, YSYEKL. CDR3 coding DNA: TGCGCCAGCAGCGGAAACGCAGAGGCAGGACAGGGGAACACTGAAGCTTTCTTT. This encodes CASSGNAEAGQGNTEAFF.

The rearrangement uses TRBV6-6 and TRBJ2-1, with TRBD2 matching 10 bases. CDR1 is MNHNY and CDR2 is SVGAGI in the germline V gene (reference sequence). The CDR3 consists of 16 residues. The trim removed 10 bases at V and 2 bases at J, leaving 11 bases unmatched. The chain's CDR3 is CATGASGTSAYNEQFF. CDR3 coding DNA: TGTGCCACGGGGGCGTCAGGGACTAGCGCCTACAATGAGCAGTTCTTC.

The chain links TRBV7-8 to TRBJ2-2, with D unclear. The CDR3 length is 14 residues. V shed 1 base and J shed 5 bases, with 8 bases lying between them. Germline CDR1 SGHVS, CDR2 FQNEAQ. The CDR3 nucleotides read TGTGCCAGCAGCTTAGGCGAACAGACCGGGGAGCTGTTTTTT. Translation: CASSLGEQTGELFF. Supplemented by reference TRBV7-8 and TRBJ2-2, the full variable domain reads GAGVSQSPRYKVAKRGQDVALRCDPISGHVSLFWYQQALGQGPEFLTYFQNEAQLDKSGLPSDRFFAERPEGSVSTLKIQRTQQEDSAVYLCASSLGEQTGELFFGEGSRLTVL.

The chain recombines TRBV30 with TRBJ2-3; possibly TRBD1 for D (5 bases). The CDR3 sequence is 14 residues long. Germline lookup yields CDR1 GTSNPN and CDR2 SVGIG (reference sequence). The V gene lost 1 base and the J gene lost 6 bases, with 14 bases spanning the gap. CDR3 residues: CAWSAMDIRDTQYF. The CDR3 region has the DNA TGTGCCTGGAGTGCAATGGACATACGGGATACGCAGTATTTT.

In this sample, this clone turned up once. Here the CDR3 reads CASSLPGQAFNEQFF. The CDR3 nucleotides are TGTGCCAGCAGTCTACCGGGACAGGCTTTTAATGAGCAGTTCTTC. This chain joins TRBV28 and TRBJ2-1, with 8 bases lining up with TRBD1. The CDR3 is made up of 15 amino acids. J was trimmed by 7 bases and V by 5 bases; bases with no gene match: 10. Germline V lookup: CDR1 MDHEN, CDR2 SYDVKM.

This rearrangement joins TRBV2 to TRBJ2-7; the D is unclear. The V gene's germline CDR1 is SNHLY and CDR2 FYNNEI. The CDR3 totals 12 residues. Trimming took off 0 bases at V and 6 bases at J, with 6 bases between the two ends. CDR3 coding DNA: TGTGCCAGCAGTGAAGCATTAGTCGAGCAGTACTTC. Translating gives CASSEALVEQYF. Together with reference TRBV2 and TRBJ2-7, the CDR3 gives the full variable domain: EPEVTQTPSHQVTQMGQEVILRCVPISNHLYFYWYRQILGQKVEFLVSFYNNEISEKSEIFDDQFSVERPDGSNFTLKIRSTKLEDSAMYFCASSEALVEQYFGPGTRLTVT.

This clone was found once. The rearrangement uses TRBV6-5 and TRBJ2-5, with TRBD2 matching over 9 bases. The CDR3 runs 15 residues. In germline, CDR1 is MNHEY, CDR2 SVGAGI. V gave up 5 bases and J gave up 1 base; unmatched junction bases: 5. The CDR3 reads CASSPGTSSQETQYF. CDR3 nucleotide sequence: TGTGCCAGCAGTCCCGGGACTAGCAGCCAAGAGACCCAGTACTTC.

The rearrangement links TRBV30 to TRBJ1-1; weak D call: TRBD1 (5 bases). Germline loops: CDR1 GTSNPN, CDR2 SVGIG (reference sequence). The CDR3 extends over 14 amino acids. V was cut by 3 bases and J by 0 bases, with 11 bases left in between. The CDR3 loop reads CAWRLQVMNTEAFF. The CDR3 DNA is TGTGCCTGGAGGCTACAGGTAATGAACACTGAAGCTTTCTTT.

The chain uses TRBV5-1 and TRBJ2-1; 10 positions agree with TRBD2. The CDR3 covers 15 residues. The V and J ends lost 4 bases and 0 bases, in that order; junction bases with no gene match: 1. The V gene's germline CDR1 is SGHRS and CDR2 YFSETQ. The CDR3 region is CASSASGSSYNEQFF. The CDR3 DNA reads TGCGCCAGCAGCGCTAGCGGGAGCTCCTACAATGAGCAGTTCTTC.

The rearrangement links TRBV5-1 to TRBJ2-3; TRBD2 matches at 8 bases. Germline CDR1 and CDR2: SGHRS and YFSETQ. The J segment lost 5 bases and the V segment lost 0 bases, leaving 17 bases of the junction unmatched. This CDR3 region has 19 residues. CDR3 residues: CASSLVAGGKHVVGDTQYF. Here the CDR3 DNA reads TGCGCCAGCAGCTTGGTGGCGGGAGGAAAACACGTCGTGGGAGATACGCAGTATTTT.

V usage is TRBV30 and J usage is TRBJ2-7, with unresolved D. Germline values: CDR1 GTSNPN, CDR2 SVGIG (reference sequence). The CDR3 length is 12 residues. Trimming removed 2 bases from V and 1 base from J, with 6 bases in between. The CDR3 here is CAWSTQSYEQYF. For the CDR3, the DNA is TGTGCCTGGAGTACCCAGTCCTACGAGCAGTACTTC.

This clone appeared a few times. V is TRBV6-4 and J is TRBJ2-7; 10 bases line up with TRBD2. V lost 9 bases, J lost 5 bases, and 7 bases stayed unmatched. The CDR3 spans 13 residues. Germline CDR1 MRHNA, CDR2 SNTAGT. The CDR3 here is CASLAGEVHEQYF. In DNA, the CDR3 is TGTGCCAGTCTAGCGGGGGAGGTCCACGAGCAGTACTTC.

This clone was seen just once. The chain is built from TRBV6-1 and TRBJ1-1; D may be TRBD1 (5 bases). The V gene lost 6 bases and the J gene lost 6 bases, with 8 bases spanning the gap. The CDR3 totals 11 residues. Per the germline V gene, CDR1 is MNHNS and CDR2 is SASEGT. The CDR3 coding sequence is TGTGCCAGCAGAACGGGGGCTGAAGCTTTCTTT. It encodes CASRTGAEAFF.

The chain uses TRBV6-5 and TRBJ2-7; 9 bases map to TRBD1. Germline V gene sequence: CDR1 MNHEY, CDR2 SVGAGI. The CDR3 sequence is 14 residues long. V lost 6 bases, J lost 3 bases, and 6 bases stayed unmatched. The CDR3 coding sequence is TGTGCCAGCAGAGGGACAGGGTTGGGCTACGAGCAGTACTTC. It encodes CASRGTGLGYEQYF.

V is TRBV7-9 and J is TRBJ2-7; 16 bases align to TRBD2. The germline gives CDR1 SEHNR, CDR2 FQNEAQ (reference sequence). The CDR3 covers 15 residues. V lost 5 bases and J lost 5; bases outside the gene matches: 3. Here the CDR3 DNA reads TGTGCCAGCAGCCCGGGACTAGCGGGAGGGGACGAGCAGTACTTC. Protein sequence: CASSPGLAGGDEQYF.

This clone was counted only a few times. The genes are TRBV7-6 and TRBJ1-2; D not certain. This CDR3 region has 13 residues. Germline loops: CDR1 SGHVS, CDR2 FNYEAQ. V lost 1 base and J 0 bases, leaving 3 bases between the germline ends. The CDR3: CASSLDTNYGYTF. The CDR3 DNA is TGTGCCAGCAGCTTAGACACTAACTATGGCTACACCTTC.

This chain uses TRBV7-9 with TRBJ1-1; 8 bases align to TRBD1. CDR3 length: 11 amino acids. Per germline, CDR1 SEHNR and CDR2 FQNEAQ (reference sequence). V shed 4 bases and J 11 bases; nucleotides not matched to a gene: 3. The CDR3 sequence is CASSSDRGAFF. CDR3 sequence (DNA): TGTGCCAGCAGCTCCGACAGGGGCGCTTTCTTT.

The V call is TRBV29-1, the J call TRBJ2-1; 10 bases are shared with TRBD1. J was trimmed by 6 bases and V by 4 bases; bases with no gene match: 6. CDR1 is SQVTM, CDR2 ANQGSEA, per germline. This CDR3 has 14 amino acids. CDR3 protein: CSVGPRTGGNEQFF. In nucleotides, the CDR3 is TGCAGCGTTGGTCCCCGGACAGGGGGCAATGAGCAGTTCTTC.

To note about this clone: At the DNA level, this CDR3 is encoded by other sequences in the same sample as well. This chain uses TRBV7-9 with TRBJ1-3; D is uncertain. The V end lost 9 bases, the J end lost 4 bases, and 16 bases lay between the germline ends. The CDR3 runs 14 residues. Germline assignment: CDR1 SEHNR and CDR2 FQNEAQ (reference sequence). The CDR3 bases are TGTGCCAGTAGCCCGGGAAGCGGGGGAAACACCATATATTTT. It encodes CASSPGSGGNTIYF.

This clone was recorded only once. The chain is built from TRBV12-2 and TRBJ1-4; no DNA check was done on the table's D call, TRBD1. TRBV12-2 counts as a pseudogene. The length of the CDR3 is 17 residues. For the CDR3, the DNA is TGTGCAAGTCGCTTCGTGGCCCCGGACAGGGGATTTGAAAAACTGTTTTTT. Translated, it gives CASRFVAPDRGFEKLFF.

The chain combines TRBV30 with TRBJ1-1; 7 bases map to TRBD1. From germline, CDR1 is GTSNPN and CDR2 SVGIG (reference sequence). This CDR3 has 13 amino acids. Germline trimming cut 2 bases from V and 4 bases from J; bases unmatched to any gene: 4. DNA of the CDR3: TGTGCCTGGAGTAATACAGGGGTCACTGAAGCTTTCTTT. Residues: CAWSNTGVTEAFF.

Only one count was recorded for this clone. The rearrangement uses TRBV2 and TRBJ1-5; possible D gene TRBD1, 5 bases. CDR3 length: 18 residues. Germline CDR1 is SNHLY and CDR2 is FYNNEI. V lost 1 base and J 5 bases, leaving 21 bases between the germline ends. CDR3 sequence: CASSEEGFIGARDQPQHF. The CDR3 nucleotides read TGTGCCAGCAGTGAAGAAGGTTTCATAGGGGCCAGGGATCAGCCCCAGCATTTT. Drawing the rest from reference TRBV2 and TRBJ1-5, the complete variable domain is EPEVTQTPSHQVTQMGQEVILRCVPISNHLYFYWYRQILGQKVEFLVSFYNNEISEKSEIFDDQFSVERPDGSNFTLKIRSTKLEDSAMYFCASSEEGFIGARDQPQHFGDGTRLSIL.

The chain has TRBV10-3 and TRBJ2-7; possible D gene TRBD2, 5 bases. The CDR3 totals 14 residues. Germline CDR1 reads ENHRY; CDR2 reads SYGVKD. The germline V and J ends were trimmed by 0 bases and 3 bases, with 9 bases remaining between them. Here the CDR3 DNA reads TGTGCCATCAGTGAGTCTTCGGGAATCTACGAGCAGTACTTC. As protein: CAISESSGIYEQYF.

The J gene is TRBJ2-1, the V gene TRBV11-2; 9 positions agree with TRBD2. The CDR3 contains 14 residues. V lost 7 bases to trimming and J lost 9 bases; unmatched junction nucleotides: 10. Germline values: CDR1 SGHAT, CDR2 FQNNGV. CDR3 in DNA: TGTGCCAGCACCCGGTCCCAACTAGCGGGTGAGCAGTTCTTC. It encodes CASTRSQLAGEQFF.

This clone appeared a few times. The V and J genes are TRBV6-5 and TRBJ2-7; 9 bases are shared with TRBD1. J was trimmed by 3 bases and V by 6 bases; bases with no gene match: 3. The CDR3 loop spans 13 amino acids. The germline V gene has CDR1 MNHEY and CDR2 SVGAGI. The CDR3: CASRQGQGYEQYF. The CDR3 DNA reads as TGTGCCAGCAGACAGGGACAGGGCTACGAGCAGTACTTC.